This T cell receptor (beta chain) originates from a study of blood T cell repertoires in COVID-19. Study in general: Collection of acute and convalescent COVID-19 samples took place in the United States, Italy and Spain.

The data were produced by immunoSEQ multiplex PCR, yet TCRdb's version contains in-frame clones alone and is incomplete. In the table there are about 82,000 clones, about four fifths of which are singletons. This CDR3 is built from 17 residues. Germline V gives CDR1 MNHNS, CDR2 SASEGT. The J segment lost 4 bases and the V segment lost 2 bases, leaving 9 bases of the junction unmatched. This receptor was obtained from an older woman with acute or convalescent COVID-19. This rearrangement joins TRBV6-1 to TRBJ2-1; TRBD2 matches at 9 bases. The sequenced sample consisted of peripheral blood. The CDR3 sequence is CASSERGASGVYNEQFF. CDR3 nucleotides: TGTGCCAGCAGTGAACGGGGGGCTAGCGGGGTTTACAATGAGCAGTTCTTC.